The next 14 T cell receptor beta chains were all read from a single sample in a study of blood T cells in healthy people across ages. Alongside a J-beta primer mix, a sample-barcoded 5' primer served in a second PCR lasting roughly 7 to 11 cycles. Using its own MiXCR run on the 5' RACE reads, TCRdb lists one record per CDR3 protein. Found here are fewer than 2,000,000 distinct CDR3 sequences, about 31% of them singletons; the top ten hold around 11%. The sequenced sample was blood. Every receptor here comes from a woman aged 30 to 39 in good health.

The table lists this clonotype with a few counts. The chain couples TRBV11-2 to TRBJ2-1; D is unclear. The CDR3 totals 13 residues. V lost 0 bases to trimming and J lost 7 bases, with 7 bases between them. Germline V gene sequence: CDR1 SGHAT, CDR2 FQNNGV. The DNA for the CDR3 is TGTGCCAGCAGCTTAGATCCTCCAAATGAGCAGTTCTTC. Protein sequence: CASSLDPPNEQFF.

This rearrangement joins TRBV19 to TRBJ2-1; 8 positions match TRBD2. CDR1 and CDR2 from the germline V gene are LNHDA and SQIVND (reference sequence). The CDR3 totals 17 residues. V was pared by 10 bases and J by 9 bases, with 23 bases of the junction left unmatched. CDR3 in DNA: TGTGCCACAAGTCCCGCCCACTCCGGGACTAGGAAGGTTGAGCAGTTCTTC. As protein: CATSPAHSGTRKVEQFF.

This rearrangement joins TRBV20-1 to TRBJ2-1, with unresolved D. This CDR3 is 14 amino acids long. With 5 bases removed from V and 5 bases from J, the gap between germline ends came to 16 bases. Germline values: CDR1 DFQATT, CDR2 SNEGSKA (reference sequence). CDR3 sequence: CSAPFFARNNEQFF. The CDR3 DNA reads as TGCAGTGCTCCATTCTTTGCTAGAAACAATGAGCAGTTCTTC.

As to this clonotype: At one end the junction does not follow the germline gene, possibly because of a read error. This sequence joins TRBV9 and TRBJ1-2; possibly TRBD1 for D (6 bases). CDR1 is SGDLS, CDR2 YYNGEE, per germline. The CDR3 covers 13 residues. The CDR3 DNA reads as TGTGCCAGCAGCTCTCGGACAGACTATGGCCACACCTTC. Translation gives CASSSRTDYGHTF.

There are many counts of this clonotype. The V gene is TRBV29-1, the J gene TRBJ2-1; TRBD2 matches at 11 bases. CDR1 is SQVTM, CDR2 ANQGSEA, per germline. The CDR3 has 14 residues. Germline trimming cut 4 bases from V and 4 bases from J; bases unmatched to any gene: 3. The CDR3 region is CSVVLAGVYNEQFF. DNA for the CDR3: TGCAGCGTTGTACTAGCGGGGGTTTACAATGAGCAGTTCTTC.

This clonotype occurred a few times. The gene calls are TRBV6-2 or TRBV6-3 and TRBJ2-7; TRBD1 matches at 12 bases. This CDR3 spans 15 amino acids. Germline CDR1 is MNHEY and CDR2 is SVGEGT. The ends lost 4 bases at V and 5 bases at J; junction bases unmatched: 6. The CDR3 DNA reads TGTGCCAGCAGTTTCGGGACAGGGGGCTTCGACGAGCAGTACTTC. Translating it yields CASSFGTGGFDEQYF.

The chain carries TRBV12-3 or TRBV12-4 and TRBJ2-5; the D gene is possibly TRBD2 (6 bases). CDR3 size: 14 residues. V was cut by 11 bases and J by 5 bases, with 21 bases left in between. CDR3 sequence (DNA): TGTGCCTCAAAGGGCTTAGCGGCTACTGAGACCCAGTACTTC. This sequence encodes CASKGLAATETQYF.

This rearrangement joins TRBV30 to TRBJ1-5, with 7 nucleotides matching TRBD1. Germline V gives CDR1 GTSNPN, CDR2 SVGIG (reference sequence). The CDR3 length is 14 residues. Germline trimming cut 4 bases from V and 6 bases from J; bases unmatched to any gene: 9. DNA for the CDR3: TGTGCCTGGACAGGGGGGACGTCAGGTCAGCCCCAGCATTTT. This gives the protein CAWTGGTSGQPQHF.

With respect to this clonotype: Sequence at one end of the junction differs from germline and may be a read error. V usage is TRBV10-3 and J usage is TRBJ2-5; D gene ambiguous. In germline, CDR1 is ENHRY, CDR2 SYGVKD. The CDR3 consists of 12 residues. The CDR3 protein is CAISEFQETRYF. Here the CDR3 DNA reads TGTGCCATCAGTGAGTTTCAGGAGACCCGGTACTTC.

The chain has TRBV5-6 and TRBJ2-3; 12 nucleotides align to TRBD2. Germline V gene lookup returns CDR1 SGHDT and CDR2 YYEEEE. The V and J ends lost 1 base and 4 bases, in that order; junction bases with no gene match: 10. This CDR3 is built from 18 residues. The CDR3 region has the DNA TGTGCCAGCAGCTTGTATATACTAGCGGGGGGCGGCGCAGATACGCAGTATTTT. Translation gives CASSLYILAGGGADTQYF.

As for this clonotype: Mismatch with germline at one junction end may stem from a read error. The chain has TRBV19 and TRBJ2-7; D uncertain. This CDR3 contains 15 residues. Germline-derived CDR1 and CDR2 are LNHDA and SQIVND (reference sequence). CDR3: CAGSIRRTQTYEQYF. The DNA of the CDR3 is TGTGCCGGTAGTATAAGGCGGACCCAAACCTACGAGCAGTACTTC.

This sequence joins TRBV30 and TRBJ1-2, with a weak D call TRBD1 (5 bases). Germline assignment: CDR1 GTSNPN and CDR2 SVGIG (reference sequence). V lost 3 bases and J lost 8, with 7 bases in between. This CDR3 has 10 residues. DNA of the CDR3: TGTGCCTGGAGGAACAGGGGCTACACCTTC. Its translation is CAWRNRGYTF.

There are many counts of this clonotype. The V call is TRBV20-1, the J call TRBJ1-2, with 7 positions matching TRBD1. In germline, CDR1 is DFQATT, CDR2 SNEGSKA (reference sequence). V lost 6 bases and J lost 4; bases outside the gene matches: 8. The CDR3 loop spans 13 amino acids. The CDR3 sequence is CSASTGAGYGYTF. CDR3 DNA sequence: TGCAGTGCCTCTACAGGGGCTGGCTATGGCTACACCTTC.

The chain links TRBV13 to TRBJ2-1; 7 bases are shared with TRBD2. The J segment lost 3 bases and the V segment lost 3 bases, leaving 8 bases of the junction unmatched. The V gene's germline CDR1 is PRHDT and CDR2 FYEKMQ (reference sequence). The CDR3 is 16 amino acids. The DNA for the CDR3 is TGTGCCAGCAGCTTCAAGACGGGAGGTTTCTACAATGAGCAGTTCTTC. Translated: CASSFKTGGFYNEQFF. Supplemented by reference TRBV13 and TRBJ2-1, the full variable domain reads AAGVIQSPRHLIKEKRETATLKCYPIPRHDTVYWYQQGPGQDPQFLISFYEKMQSDKGSIPDRFSAQQFSDYHSELNMSSLELGDSALYFCASSFKTGGFYNEQFFGPGTRLTVL.